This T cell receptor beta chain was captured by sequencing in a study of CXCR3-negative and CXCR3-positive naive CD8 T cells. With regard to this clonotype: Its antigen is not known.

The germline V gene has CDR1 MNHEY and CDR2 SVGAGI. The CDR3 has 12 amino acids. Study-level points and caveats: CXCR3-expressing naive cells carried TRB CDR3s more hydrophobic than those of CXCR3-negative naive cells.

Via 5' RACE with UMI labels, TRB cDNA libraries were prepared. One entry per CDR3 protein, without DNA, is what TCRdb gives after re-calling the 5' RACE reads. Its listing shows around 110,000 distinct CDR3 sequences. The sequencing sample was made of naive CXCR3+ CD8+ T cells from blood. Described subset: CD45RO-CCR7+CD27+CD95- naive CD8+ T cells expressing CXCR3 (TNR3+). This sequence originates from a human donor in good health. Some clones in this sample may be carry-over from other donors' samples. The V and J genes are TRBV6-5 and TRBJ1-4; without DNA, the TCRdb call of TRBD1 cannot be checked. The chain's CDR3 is CASKGASEKLFF.